This T cell receptor (beta chain) was retrieved from a study of T cell clonality in common variable immunodeficiency. The germline V gene encodes CDR1 MGHRA and CDR2 YSYEKL. This CDR3 contains 16 residues. V lost 0 bases to trimming and J lost 7 bases; unmatched junction nucleotides: 6. TCRdb keeps only in-frame clones here, not all; method: immunoSEQ multiplex PCR. Found here are approximately 81,000 clones, no singletons; the ten largest cover 0.65% to 0.8%. The sample holds many counts of this clone. The read terminates 3 residues ahead of where the CDR3 ends, so the germline J gene completes it. The source material was peripheral blood mononuclear cells. The V and J genes are TRBV4-1 and TRBJ2-2; TRBD2 agrees at 9 bases. This clonotype was obtained from a person aged 18 to 75 in good health. CDR3 region: CASSQEGGLAGGELFF. CDR3 bases read: TGCGCCAGCAGCCAAGAAGGGGGACTAGCTGGCGGGGAG.